This passage covers 13 T cell receptor beta chains from one sample sequenced in a study of identical twins (dated by TCRdb to the mid-2010s). The library was prepared using 5' RACE. The instrument was an Illumina HiSeq 2000. Using fastp at Q25 and MiXCR, TCRdb reprocessed the public reads and kept productive beta chains. Here each entry gathers all rows of one CDR3 protein and keeps the most common genes and DNA. The table for this sample lists hundreds of thousands of distinct CDR3 sequences; about 18% of them were counted only once. Jointly, the top ten make up roughly 13% of the sample. The sample also formed part of further work on T cells expressing NK-cell markers.

Material: PBMCs. These receptor sequences come from a woman younger than 35 in good health.

The table lists this clonotype with a few counts. The genes are TRBV5-5 and TRBJ1-5, with TRBD1 matching over 7 bases. The J segment lost 3 bases and the V segment lost 4 bases, leaving 7 bases of the junction unmatched. The CDR3 spans 15 residues. Germline V lookup: CDR1 SGHKS, CDR2 YYEKEE (reference sequence). The CDR3 sequence is CASSPTDRTNQPQHF. The CDR3 bases are TGTGCCAGCAGCCCGACGGACAGGACCAATCAGCCCCAGCATTTT.

The genes are TRBV20-1 and TRBJ1-2; 9 nucleotides agree with TRBD1. Germline V gene data show CDR1 as DFQATT and CDR2 as SNEGSKA (reference sequence). This CDR3 comprises 15 residues. V trimming: 3 bases; J trimming: 0 bases; junction bases outside the gene matches: 5. The CDR3 protein is CSASPGTGTNYGYTF. The DNA for the CDR3 is TGCAGTGCTAGTCCCGGGACAGGGACTAACTATGGCTACACCTTC.

This clonotype was seen more than once but under ten times. The chain combines TRBV20-1 with TRBJ2-5, with 10 bases matching TRBD2. The CDR3 has 16 residues. Germline trimming cut 3 bases from V and 2 bases from J; bases unmatched to any gene: 9. Looked up from germline, CDR1 is DFQATT and CDR2 is SNEGSKA (reference sequence). The CDR3 is CSARESSGREQETQYF. The CDR3 DNA reads as TGCAGTGCTAGGGAATCTAGCGGGAGAGAACAAGAGACCCAGTACTTC.

This sequence joins TRBV11-2 and TRBJ2-3; possibly TRBD1 or TRBD2 for D (5 bases each). V was cut by 4 bases and J by 6 bases, with 14 bases left in between. CDR3 size: 14 residues. CDR1 SGHAT and CDR2 FQNNGV come from the germline V gene. The CDR3 spells CASSSRDLGDTQYF. Here the CDR3 DNA reads TGTGCCAGCAGCTCGAGGGACCTAGGGGATACGCAGTATTTT.

This clonotype was seen many times. The genes are TRBV12-3 or TRBV12-4 and TRBJ2-1; a possible D gene is TRBD2 (5 bases). The CDR3 has 14 residues. Deletions cut 1 base from V and 3 bases from J, with 7 bases between. CDR3 in amino acids: CASSLGGFYNEQFF. CDR3 sequence (DNA): TGTGCCAGCAGTTTAGGCGGGTTCTACAATGAGCAGTTCTTC.

This clonotype has just a few counts. The CDR3 DNA reads as TGTGCCAGCAGTAGCGGGAGTTTTTATGGCTACACCTTC. Its translation is CASSSGSFYGYTF. The V call is TRBV12-3 or TRBV12-4, the J call TRBJ1-2; D unresolved. V lost 5 bases to trimming and J lost 5 bases, with 12 bases between them. The CDR3 runs 13 residues.

The rearrangement links TRBV4-3 to TRBJ2-1; 8 positions match TRBD1. This CDR3 is 15 amino acids long. V dropped 1 base and J dropped 8; count of bases not matched to a gene: 7. Germline V gene data show CDR1 as LGHNA and CDR2 as YSLEER. CDR3 bases: TGCGCCAGCAGCCAAGCATGGACAGGGAATTATGAGCAGTTCTTC. Protein: CASSQAWTGNYEQFF.

The chain employs TRBV5-5 and TRBJ1-6; D is ambiguous. The V gene lost 0 bases and the J gene lost 15 bases, with 16 bases spanning the gap. This CDR3 spans 14 amino acids. CDR1 is SGHKS and CDR2 is YYEKEE in the germline V gene (reference sequence). The CDR3 loop is CASSLAWTYEGLHF. Written as DNA, the CDR3 is TGTGCCAGCAGCTTGGCCTGGACCTATGAGGGCCTCCACTTT. The full variable domain, rest sourced from reference TRBV5-5 and TRBJ1-6, is DAGVTQSPTHLIKTRGQQVTLRCSPISGHKSVSWYQQVLGQGPQFIFQYYEKEERGRGNFPDRFSARQFPNYSSELNVNALLLGDSALYLCASSLAWTYEGLHFGNGTRLTVT.

J is TRBJ2-1 and V is TRBV19; D unresolved. The V end lost 2 bases, the J end lost 6 bases, and 8 bases lay between the germline ends. The CDR3 length is 13 residues. Germline loops: CDR1 LNHDA, CDR2 SQIVND (reference sequence). The CDR3 region has the DNA TGTGCCAGTAGTATATTTGTTGTCAATGAGCAGTTCTTC. It codes for CASSIFVVNEQFF.

The table lists this clonotype with a few counts. V usage is TRBV12-3 or TRBV12-4 and J usage is TRBJ2-1; D is perhaps TRBD1 or TRBD2 (6 bases each). This CDR3 contains 15 residues. V dropped 7 bases and J dropped 9 bases, with 22 bases sitting between them. The CDR3 sequence is CASTKGGPLRVEQFF. The DNA of the CDR3 is TGTGCCAGCACCAAGGGGGGCCCTCTCAGGGTTGAGCAGTTCTTC.

There are many counts of this clonotype. A much more abundant neighbour one base away suggests this may be a read error. The V gene is TRBV20-1, the J gene TRBJ2-1, with TRBD2 as a possible D gene (6 bases). Germline V gene lookup returns CDR1 DFQATT and CDR2 SNEGSKA (reference sequence). The CDR3 sequence is 15 residues long. CDR3 amino acids: CRARDLSSAFNEQFF. The CDR3, as DNA: TGCAGAGCTAGAGATTTGTCTAGCGCGTTCAATGAGCAGTTCTTC.

The chain uses TRBV7-8 and TRBJ2-1; TRBD2 matches at 7 bases. V lost 3 bases to trimming and J lost 4 bases; unmatched junction nucleotides: 12. CDR1 SGHVS and CDR2 FQNEAQ come from the germline V gene. CDR3 length: 17 amino acids. The CDR3 here is CASSFTPGSGSYNEQFF. CDR3 DNA: TGTGCCAGCAGCTTCACCCCGGGTAGCGGGTCGTACAATGAGCAGTTCTTC.

The chain has TRBV5-8 and TRBJ1-1, with TRBD1 as a possible D gene (6 bases). The CDR3 is 12 residues long. Germline V gene lookup returns CDR1 SGHTS and CDR2 YDEGEE. Between the trimmed V and J ends, which lost 4 bases and 11 bases, there was a span of 15 bases. The CDR3 bases are TGTGCCAGCAGCCCGGTCGGGCAGGGGGCTTTCTTT. Amino acids: CASSPVGQGAFF.